Listed below are T cell receptor beta chains from one sample, sequenced in a study of cytomegalovirus exposure and HLA in healthy donors. Generated by immunoSEQ multiplex PCR, the TCRdb table keeps only in-frame clones and is missing some. Among 150,000 to 200,000 clones, 75% to 90% were seen once, and the ten largest hold about a tenth. The sample was PBMCs. Receptors were obtained from a man in his late teens or twenties in good health and CMV-seropositive. Each CDR3 is given with its conserved first and last residue. Each record gives: clone size, D gene, V gene, J gene, CDR3 DNA, CDR3 protein. A D gene is named only where the DNA matches it firmly. The listing skips clone size in some rows; elsewhere it reads once, few, many or a size class.

clone_size: NA; d_call: TRBD1; v_call: TRBV7-2; j_call: TRBJ2-5; cdr3_nt: TGTGCCAGCAGCTCATTGACAGGGTGGCTGGGAGAGACCCAGTACTTC; cdr3_aa: CASSSLTGWLGETQYF
clone_size: NA; d_call: NA; v_call: TRBV14; j_call: TRBJ1-2; cdr3_nt: TGTGCCAGCAGCCATGGCAGGGACTATGGCTACACCTTC; cdr3_aa: CASSHGRDYGYTF
clone_size: NA; d_call: NA; v_call: TRBV5-1; j_call: TRBJ2-6; cdr3_nt: TGCGCCAGCAGCTTGTCGGTGGTTGGGGCCAACGTCCTGACTTTC; cdr3_aa: CASSLSVVGANVLTF
clone_size: NA; d_call: NA; v_call: TRBV4-1; j_call: TRBJ1-6; cdr3_nt: TGCGCCAGCAGCCAAGCTGCGGGGCGGAATTCACCCCTCCACTTT; cdr3_aa: CASSQAAGRNSPLHF
clone_size: NA; d_call: NA; v_call: TRBV5-1; j_call: TRBJ1-4; cdr3_nt: TGCGCCAGCAGCTTGCCCTCTTTGGCCCTAGGAGGTGAAAAACTGTTTTTT; cdr3_aa: CASSLPSLALGGEKLFF
clone_size: NA; d_call: TRBD1; v_call: TRBV12-5; j_call: TRBJ2-7; cdr3_nt: TGTGCTAGTGGTTTCCAACAGGGGGCGCGCTACGAGCAGTACTTC; cdr3_aa: CASGFQQGARYEQYF
clone_size: NA; d_call: NA; v_call: TRBV6-4; j_call: TRBJ1-1; cdr3_nt: TGTGCCAGCAAGGACAGAGACGTACCTAACACTGAAGCTTTCTTT; cdr3_aa: CASKDRDVPNTEAFF
clone_size: NA; d_call: NA; v_call: TRBV30; j_call: TRBJ1-2; cdr3_nt: TGTGCCTGGAGTGTAATCCGGGGAGGCTATGGCTACACCTTC; cdr3_aa: CAWSVIRGGYGYTF
clone_size: NA; d_call: TRBD1; v_call: TRBV29-1; j_call: TRBJ1-4; cdr3_nt: TGCAGCGGAAGACAGGGTAATGAAAAACTGTTTTTT; cdr3_aa: CSGRQGNEKLFF
clone_size: few; d_call: TRBD1; v_call: TRBV4-2; j_call: TRBJ2-7; cdr3_nt: TGTGCCAGCAGCCAAGTAGACAGGGCTAGCTCCTACGAGCAGTACTTC; cdr3_aa: CASSQVDRASSYEQYF
clone_size: NA; d_call: TRBD1; v_call: TRBV5-5; j_call: TRBJ2-5; cdr3_nt: TGTGCCAGCAGCCGGACAGGGGGCGGAGAGACCCAGTACTTC; cdr3_aa: CASSRTGGGETQYF
clone_size: NA; d_call: NA; v_call: TRBV5-1; j_call: TRBJ2-7; cdr3_nt: TGCGCCAGCAGCTTGAGTGCTACCTCCTTGGAGCAGTACTTC; cdr3_aa: CASSLSATSLEQYF
clone_size: NA; d_call: NA; v_call: TRBV7-3; j_call: TRBJ2-3; cdr3_nt: TGTGCCAGCAGCTCGACTAGAACAGATACGCAGTATTTT; cdr3_aa: CASSSTRTDTQYF
clone_size: NA; d_call: TRBD2; v_call: TRBV7-6; j_call: TRBJ2-2; cdr3_nt: TGTGCCAGCAGCCCATTAGCGGGGGGCGAGATTCTGTTTTTT; cdr3_aa: CASSPLAGGEILFF
clone_size: NA; d_call: NA; v_call: TRBV19; j_call: TRBJ1-5; cdr3_nt: TGTGCCAGTAGTCGAATTACGGTAAATCAGCCCCAGCATTTT; cdr3_aa: CASSRITVNQPQHF
clone_size: NA; d_call: NA; v_call: TRBV11-2; j_call: TRBJ1-1; cdr3_nt: TGTGCCAGCAGCTTTGACAGCATGGCTTTCTTT; cdr3_aa: CASSFDSMAFF
clone_size: NA; d_call: TRBD2; v_call: TRBV7-3; j_call: TRBJ2-5; cdr3_nt: TGTGCCAGCAGCAAAGACGGGGGGGCATGGGAGACCCAGTACTTC; cdr3_aa: CASSKDGGAWETQYF
clone_size: NA; d_call: TRBD1; v_call: TRBV7-7; j_call: TRBJ2-5; cdr3_nt: TGTGCCAGCAGCTTTGCTTCGGGGACAGGGTCAGAGACCCAGTACTTC; cdr3_aa: CASSFASGTGSETQYF
clone_size: NA; d_call: NA; v_call: TRBV11-2; j_call: TRBJ1-1; cdr3_nt: TGTGCCAGCAGCCCCGGACAGAGGGCGCTTGTAGCGACTGAAGCTTTCTTT; cdr3_aa: CASSPGQRALVATEAFF
clone_size: NA; d_call: NA; v_call: TRBV30; j_call: TRBJ2-3; cdr3_nt: TGTGCCTGGAGTTCCCAGGGAGGGGGAGATACGCAGTATTTT; cdr3_aa: CAWSSQGGGDTQYF
clone_size: NA; d_call: TRBD2; v_call: TRBV25-1; j_call: TRBJ2-4; cdr3_nt: TGTGCCAGCAGTGAATGGCGGGGGGGCAAAAACATTCAGTACTTC; cdr3_aa: CASSEWRGGKNIQYF
clone_size: NA; d_call: TRBD2; v_call: TRBV4-1; j_call: TRBJ2-7; cdr3_nt: TGCGCCAGCAGCCAAGTTCGAAAGCAGCGGGAATACGAGCAGTACTTC; cdr3_aa: CASSQVRKQREYEQYF
clone_size: NA; d_call: NA; v_call: TRBV4-2; j_call: TRBJ1-1; cdr3_nt: TGTGCCAGCAGCCAAGATAGAACGACAGCCTCAGCTGAAGCTTTCTTT; cdr3_aa: CASSQDRTTASAEAFF
clone_size: NA; d_call: TRBD2; v_call: TRBV4-1; j_call: TRBJ2-3; cdr3_nt: TGCGCCAGCAGCCAAGGGACCTTGGGGCGGGGGGGAACAGATACGCAGTATTTT; cdr3_aa: CASSQGTLGRGGTDTQYF
clone_size: NA; d_call: NA; v_call: TRBV9; j_call: TRBJ1-2; cdr3_nt: TGTGCCAGCACGCCCGGTCAAGTTAGAACTAACTATGGCTACACCTTC; cdr3_aa: CASTPGQVRTNYGYTF
clone_size: NA; d_call: TRBD1; v_call: TRBV10-3; j_call: TRBJ1-1; cdr3_nt: TGTGCCATGGCCGGGACAGGGGAGGTTGAAGCTTTCTTT; cdr3_aa: CAMAGTGEVEAFF
clone_size: NA; d_call: NA; v_call: TRBV7-8; j_call: TRBJ1-1; cdr3_nt: TGTGCCAGCAGCTTAGGGGCTTTCGGAGCTTTCTTT; cdr3_aa: CASSLGAFGAFF
clone_size: NA; d_call: TRBD1; v_call: TRBV30; j_call: TRBJ1-5; cdr3_nt: TGTGCCTGGAGTCAAGGACAGGGCAATCAGCCCCAGCATTTT; cdr3_aa: CAWSQGQGNQPQHF
clone_size: NA; d_call: TRBD2; v_call: TRBV30; j_call: TRBJ2-2; cdr3_nt: TGTGCCTGGGTGGGTCCTAGCGGGGGATACACCGGGGAGCTGTTTTTT; cdr3_aa: CAWVGPSGGYTGELFF
clone_size: NA; d_call: NA; v_call: TRBV29-1; j_call: TRBJ1-2; cdr3_nt: TGCAGCGCCGAGGAGGGGAACTATGGCTACACCTTC; cdr3_aa: CSAEEGNYGYTF
clone_size: NA; d_call: NA; v_call: TRBV29-1; j_call: TRBJ2-3; cdr3_nt: TGCAGCGTTGTTGGGCCGGCGACAGATACGCAGTATTTT; cdr3_aa: CSVVGPATDTQYF
clone_size: NA; d_call: TRBD1; v_call: TRBV5-4; j_call: TRBJ2-5; cdr3_nt: TGTGCCAGCAGACAGGGGGAGACCCAGTACTTC; cdr3_aa: CASRQGETQYF
clone_size: once; d_call: NA; v_call: TRBV11-2; j_call: TRBJ2-3; cdr3_nt: TGTGCCAGCACCATGGGGGGGCGCAAAGGCACAGATACGCAGTATTTT; cdr3_aa: CASTMGGRKGTDTQYF
clone_size: NA; d_call: NA; v_call: TRBV4-2; j_call: TRBJ1-2; cdr3_nt: TGTGCCAGCAGCCAAGGGGGCGGGAATGGCTACACCTTC; cdr3_aa: CASSQGGGNGYTF
clone_size: once; d_call: NA; v_call: TRBV19; j_call: TRBJ2-3; cdr3_nt: TGTGCCAGTAGTCCCGCGGGACGGCCAGATACGCAGTATTTT; cdr3_aa: CASSPAGRPDTQYF
clone_size: NA; d_call: NA; v_call: TRBV19; j_call: TRBJ1-2; cdr3_nt: TGTGCCAGTAGTTCCGCAGGGTTTGGCTACACCTTC; cdr3_aa: CASSSAGFGYTF
clone_size: NA; d_call: NA; v_call: TRBV5-1; j_call: TRBJ1-2; cdr3_nt: TGCGCCAGCAGCTTGGGGGGGACAATGGACCGCTATGGCTACACCTTC; cdr3_aa: CASSLGGTMDRYGYTF
clone_size: NA; d_call: TRBD1; v_call: TRBV28; j_call: TRBJ2-7; cdr3_nt: TGTGCCAGCAGACAGGGGGCCTCCCACGAGCAGTACTTC; cdr3_aa: CASRQGASHEQYF
clone_size: NA; d_call: TRBD1; v_call: TRBV5-1; j_call: TRBJ1-4; cdr3_nt: TGCGCCAGCAGTCCTGGTGGGACAGGGAATGAAAAACTGTTTTTT; cdr3_aa: CASSPGGTGNEKLFF
clone_size: NA; d_call: NA; v_call: TRBV6-1; j_call: TRBJ1-5; cdr3_nt: TGTGCCAGCAGGGGGACTACCGATCAGCCCCAGCATTTT; cdr3_aa: CASRGTTDQPQHF
clone_size: once; d_call: NA; v_call: TRBV7-9; j_call: TRBJ1-4; cdr3_nt: TGTGCCAGCAACTTGAGGGAAACTAATGAAAAACTGTTTTTT; cdr3_aa: CASNLRETNEKLFF
clone_size: NA; d_call: NA; v_call: TRBV10-3; j_call: TRBJ2-1; cdr3_nt: TGTGCCATCAGTGAGGCCCAGTACAATGAGCAGTTCTTC; cdr3_aa: CAISEAQYNEQFF
clone_size: NA; d_call: TRBD1; v_call: TRBV27; j_call: TRBJ1-2; cdr3_nt: TGTGCCAGCAGTCTAGAGGGGGCTGGTTATGGCTACACCTTC; cdr3_aa: CASSLEGAGYGYTF
clone_size: NA; d_call: NA; v_call: TRBV10-1; j_call: TRBJ2-7; cdr3_nt: TGCGCCAGCAGTAAGGGGAATACCTACGAGCAGTACTTC; cdr3_aa: CASSKGNTYEQYF
clone_size: once; d_call: NA; v_call: TRBV5-1; j_call: TRBJ1-2; cdr3_nt: TGCGCCAGCAGCCTGGGCGACGGGGGGTGGGCCTATGGCTACACCTTC; cdr3_aa: CASSLGDGGWAYGYTF
clone_size: NA; d_call: NA; v_call: TRBV5-8; j_call: TRBJ1-3; cdr3_nt: TGTGCCAGCAGCTTCACTAAAGGAAACACCATATATTTT; cdr3_aa: CASSFTKGNTIYF